This T cell receptor (beta chain) comes out of a study of cytomegalovirus exposure and HLA in healthy donors. Primers: 60 Vbeta forward and 13 Jbeta reverse. Clones were read by immunoSEQ multiplex PCR, and TCRdb kept only the in-frame ones, dropping some. The table lists about 160,000 clones, roughly 79% of them singletons. CDR1 is SNHLY and CDR2 is FYNNEI in the germline V gene. Between the trimmed V and J ends, which lost 6 bases and 7 bases, there was a span of 21 bases. The CDR3 covers 16 residues. Concerning this clone itself: As yet, its antigen is unknown.

General study findings and limits: An Asian-associated ancestry cluster reportedly showed fewer N-insertions than the roughly 700-donor mean in a later analysis.

The chain couples TRBV2 to TRBJ1-4, with D uncertain. The receptor's source is a young man in good health and CMV-seronegative. Input material: PBMCs. CDR3 residues: CASSPISPTEGEKLFF. The CDR3 region has the DNA TGTGCCAGCAGCCCTATCTCCCCCACAGAGGGTGAAAAACTGTTTTTT.